Following are 7 T cell receptor beta chains from one sample sequenced in a study of blood T cell repertoires in COVID-19. Assay: immunoSEQ multiplex PCR; the TCRdb copy retains only in-frame clones and omits some. Among about 220,000 clones listed, roughly 88% were seen once. Sequencing was performed on PBMCs or T cells enriched from blood (not recorded which). These receptors were obtained from a woman between 35 and 50 years old with acute COVID-19.

CDR3 DNA: TGCAGCGCCGGGACAGGTACCTACGAGCAGTACTTC. This codes for CSAGTGTYEQYF. The chain employs TRBV29-1 and TRBJ2-7; TRBD1 matches 8 bases. There are 12 residues in the CDR3. V was pared by 7 bases and J by 2 bases, with 4 bases of the junction left unmatched. Germline CDR1 SQVTM, CDR2 ANQGSEA.

The J gene is TRBJ1-1, the V gene TRBV5-6; unclear D gene. CDR3 size: 14 residues. CDR1 SGHDT and CDR2 YYEEEE come from the germline V gene. The V and J ends lost 0 bases and 1 base respectively, with 7 bases between them. The CDR3 region is CASSLGRRNTEAFF. CDR3 coding DNA: TGTGCCAGCAGCTTGGGCAGGCGGAACACTGAAGCTTTCTTT.

The J gene is TRBJ1-1, the V gene TRBV9; D call uncertain. The CDR3 is 14 amino acids. V lost 4 bases and J 1 base, leaving 11 bases between the germline ends. Germline lookup yields CDR1 SGDLS and CDR2 YYNGEE. The CDR3 bases are TGTGCCAGCAGCCCTCCCGTCGGGAACACTGAAGCTTTCTTT. This translates into CASSPPVGNTEAFF. The full variable domain, its missing parts supplied by reference TRBV9 and TRBJ1-1, is DSGVTQTPKHLITATGQRVTLRCSPRSGDLSVYWYQQSLDQGLQFLIQYYNGEERAKGNILERFSAQQFPDLHSELNLSSLELGDSALYFCASSPPVGNTEAFFGQGTRLTVV.

The chain has TRBV10-3 and TRBJ1-1, with 8 nucleotides matching TRBD1. Unmatched junction bases numbered 14, after V lost 4 bases and J lost 4 bases. The germline CDR1 and CDR2 sequences are ENHRY and SYGVKD. This CDR3 has 17 amino acids. CDR3 sequence reads: CAISGTPNRGKSTEAFF. The CDR3 nucleotides read TGTGCCATCAGTGGGACCCCTAACAGGGGGAAAAGCACTGAAGCTTTCTTT.

The V and J genes are TRBV7-2 and TRBJ2-1, with a possible D match to TRBD2 (8 bases). This CDR3 contains 15 residues. V was cut by 5 bases and J by 4 bases, with 15 bases left in between. Germline V CDR1 and CDR2: SGHTA, FQGNSA. The CDR3 sequence: CASSLSGTEYNEQFF. CDR3 nucleotide sequence: TGTGCCAGCAGCCTTAGCGGGACAGAATACAATGAGCAGTTCTTC.

The chain is built from TRBV21-1 and TRBJ1-1; the table gives TRBD1 as D, unverified against the DNA. TRBV21-1 is noted as a pseudogene. This CDR3 contains 17 residues. The CDR3 region has the DNA TGTGCCAGCAGCAAAGCGCTAGGACAGGGGCCCGTCACTGAAGCTTTCTTT. Translating gives CASSKALGQGPVTEAFF.

The chain combines TRBV5-1 with TRBJ2-5; 7 nucleotides align to TRBD1. This CDR3 spans 15 amino acids. Trimming removed 7 bases from V and 3 bases from J; junction bases left unmatched: 12. Germline CDR1 is SGHRS and CDR2 is YFSETQ. The CDR3 loop reads CASWKDLGQKETQYF. As DNA, the CDR3 is TGCGCCAGCTGGAAGGACTTGGGACAGAAAGAGACCCAGTACTTC.